The 17 T cell receptor beta chains given below trace back to one sample, sequenced in a study of cytomegalovirus exposure and HLA in healthy donors. The PCR used 60 Vbeta and 13 Jbeta primers. Measured with immunoSEQ multiplex PCR; TCRdb has only the in-frame clones, and not every one. Of 150,000 to 180,000 clones in the sample, over 65% were seen once. Sequencing was performed on PBMCs. These TCRs come from a man between 25 and 39 years old in good health and CMV-seronegative.

Here the CDR3 reads CASSLGSGGADTQYF. The CDR3, as DNA: TGTGCCAGCAGCTTAGGAAGCGGGGGCGCAGATACGCAGTATTTT. The rearrangement joins TRBV7-9 to TRBJ2-3, with 8 bases matching TRBD2. The CDR3 covers 15 residues. Trimming took 1 base from V and 4 from J; bases not matched to a gene: 4. Germline lookup yields CDR1 SEHNR and CDR2 FQNEAQ (reference sequence).

The gene calls are TRBV11-2 and TRBJ1-1, with TRBD1 as a possible D gene (6 bases). The germline CDR1 and CDR2 sequences are SGHAT and FQNNGV. Deletions cut 1 base from V and 1 base from J, with 13 bases between. The CDR3 runs 16 residues. The CDR3: CASSLGQDPWNTEAFF. In DNA form, the CDR3 reads TGTGCCAGCAGCTTAGGACAGGACCCCTGGAACACTGAAGCTTTCTTT.

The J gene is TRBJ1-1, the V gene TRBV9, with 8 positions matching TRBD1. CDR1 is SGDLS and CDR2 is YYNGEE in the germline V gene. This CDR3 region has 16 residues. The V gene end was trimmed by 4 bases and the J gene end by 0 bases; junction bases not matched to a gene: 8. The CDR3 DNA reads as TGTGCCAGCAGCCCCGGAGCAGGGGGCGTGAACACTGAAGCTTTCTTT. Its protein product is CASSPGAGGVNTEAFF.

The table lists this clone with a few counts. J is TRBJ1-4 and V is TRBV2; D is ambiguous. The V end lost 6 bases, the J end lost 1 base, and 9 bases lay between the germline ends. Germline values: CDR1 SNHLY, CDR2 FYNNEI. The CDR3 has 14 amino acids. CDR3 in DNA: TGTGCCAGCAGGGACGGGAGAACTAATGAAAAACTGTTTTTT. Residues: CASRDGRTNEKLFF.

The chain is built from TRBV7-2 and TRBJ1-1, with 9 bases matching TRBD1. There are 14 residues in the CDR3. Germline V gene data show CDR1 as SGHTA and CDR2 as FQGNSA. The V gene end was trimmed by 3 bases and the J gene end by 6 bases; junction bases not matched to a gene: 5. The CDR3, as DNA: TGTGCCAGCAGCTTGGACAGGGGAAGCGCTGAAGCTTTCTTT. Translated: CASSLDRGSAEAFF.

The rearrangement links TRBV28 to TRBJ1-2; D gene unclear. V was pared by 3 bases and J by 5 bases, with 13 bases between. The CDR3 sequence is 14 residues long. Germline CDR1 is MDHEN and CDR2 is SYDVKM. CDR3 in amino acids: CASSFAGVGYGYTF. The CDR3 DNA is TGTGCCAGCAGTTTTGCAGGCGTCGGATATGGCTACACCTTC.

V is TRBV27 and J is TRBJ2-7, with 7 positions matching TRBD1. With V trimmed by 5 bases and J by 2 bases, 9 bases remained unmatched. This CDR3 comprises 15 residues. Germline V gives CDR1 MNHEY, CDR2 SMNVEV (reference sequence). This CDR3 is CASSPLQGSPYEQYF. DNA of the CDR3: TGTGCCAGCAGTCCCCTACAGGGGAGTCCCTACGAGCAGTACTTC.

This rearrangement joins TRBV7-6 to TRBJ2-7, with a tentative D call TRBD1 (6 bases). This CDR3 comprises 14 residues. Deletions cut 0 bases from V and 5 bases from J, with 11 bases between. Germline V lookup: CDR1 SGHVS, CDR2 FNYEAQ. The CDR3, as DNA: TGTGCCAGCAGCTTAGCAGGGGGTTTGAACGAGCAGTACTTC. It is translated as CASSLAGGLNEQYF.

Only a few counts were recorded for this clone. The chain recombines TRBV5-1 with TRBJ1-1, with D perhaps TRBD1 (6 bases). This CDR3 has 15 residues. V was clipped by 4 bases and J by 5 bases, with 18 bases between them. Looked up from germline, CDR1 is SGHRS and CDR2 is YFSETQ. The chain's CDR3 is CASSPQGGVGTEAFF. In DNA form, the CDR3 reads TGCGCCAGCAGCCCACAAGGGGGAGTAGGTACTGAAGCTTTCTTT.

The chain links TRBV6-1 to TRBJ1-5, with TRBD1 identical over 9 bases. CDR1 is MNHNS and CDR2 is SASEGT in the germline V gene. Trimming took 6 bases from V and 3 from J; bases not matched to a gene: 6. This CDR3 contains 15 residues. The chain's CDR3 is CASRLQGAVNQPQHF. CDR3 nucleotides: TGTGCCAGCAGACTACAGGGGGCCGTCAATCAGCCCCAGCATTTT.

The rearrangement joins TRBV5-4 to TRBJ2-7; D is possibly TRBD2 (6 bases). V lost 4 bases and J lost 0, with 14 bases in between. The germline CDR1 and CDR2 sequences are SGHNT and YYREEE (reference sequence). The CDR3 extends over 15 amino acids. The CDR3 loop reads CASSGGGASSYEQYF. The CDR3 DNA sequence: TGTGCCAGCAGCGGTGGCGGGGCGAGCTCCTACGAGCAGTACTTC.

The chain carries TRBV7-9 and TRBJ2-6; D gene ambiguous. V was trimmed by 8 bases and J by 2 bases, leaving 13 bases between them. This CDR3 comprises 15 residues. The germline V gene has CDR1 SEHNR and CDR2 FQNEAQ (reference sequence). In DNA form, the CDR3 reads TGTGCCAGCGTTGATTTTCCGGCTGGGGCCAACGTCCTGACTTTC. Translating gives CASVDFPAGANVLTF.

This chain joins TRBV29-1 and TRBJ2-2; the match to TRBD1 covers 12 bases. V dropped 4 bases and J dropped 7; count of bases not matched to a gene: 10. Germline V CDR1 and CDR2: SQVTM, ANQGSEA. The CDR3 extends over 16 amino acids. CDR3 coding DNA: TGCAGCGTTGCCTTCCAGGGACAGGGGGCCGACGGGGAGCTGTTTTTT. This sequence encodes CSVAFQGQGADGELFF.

This clone appeared a few times. The chain couples TRBV4-3 to TRBJ1-2, with 10 positions matching TRBD1. CDR1 is LGHNA and CDR2 is YSLEER in the germline V gene. CDR3 size: 18 residues. Unmatched junction bases numbered 10, after V lost 3 bases and J lost 0 bases. CDR3 sequence: CASSHKRDRGFTNYGYTF. As DNA, the CDR3 is TGCGCCAGCAGCCACAAACGGGACAGGGGATTTACTAACTATGGCTACACCTTC.

Details on this clone: An end of the junction does not agree with germline; a read error may underlie this. The V call is TRBV15, the J call TRBJ1-4; a weak D match, TRBD1 (6 bases). CDR3 length: 14 residues. Germline V gene sequence: CDR1 LNHNV, CDR2 YYDKDF (reference sequence). The CDR3 sequence: CATSAGATNEKLFF. The DNA for the CDR3 is TGTGCCACCAGCGCAGGGGCAACGAATGAAAAACTGTTTTTT.

The chain links TRBV6-1 to TRBJ2-3; possible D gene TRBD1, 6 bases. CDR1 is MNHNS and CDR2 is SASEGT in the germline V gene. This CDR3 comprises 13 residues. The V end was cut by 7 bases, the J end by 2 bases, with 10 bases between. This CDR3 reads CASNDRLTDTQYF. The CDR3 DNA reads as TGTGCCAGCAACGACAGGCTCACAGATACGCAGTATTTT.

V usage is TRBV10-2 and J usage is TRBJ2-5, with D possibly being TRBD1 (6 bases). Trimming cost V 5 bases and J 3 bases, with 10 bases left between them. The germline V gene has CDR1 WSHSY and CDR2 SAAADI. The CDR3 totals 13 residues. The CDR3 protein is CASSQDREETQYF. CDR3 sequence (DNA): TGCGCCAGCAGTCAGGACAGAGAAGAGACCCAGTACTTC.